This TCR beta chain is from a study of cytomegalovirus exposure and HLA in healthy donors. Study details: HLA-typed donors contributed 80 million to 85 million unique TCRs, which were held in an early data release.

Study outcomes and limitations: Likely technical artifact: a cluster of highly shared sequence variants. Among TCR beta chains, those listed as cytomegalovirus-associated numbered around 180. With high specificity and sensitivity, the classifier reportedly diagnosed cytomegalovirus status.

PCR primers comprised 60 Vbeta and 13 Jbeta primers. Generated by immunoSEQ multiplex PCR, the TCRdb table keeps only in-frame clones and is missing some. The table records about 190,000 clones, 65% to 90% of them present only once. As to this clone: Its antigen is unknown.

This CDR3 has 14 residues. Per germline, CDR1 SGHRS and CDR2 YFSETQ. Losses at the gene ends were 4 bases for V and 11 bases for J; bases not matched to a gene: 14. The source is a woman aged 25 to 39 in good health and CMV-seronegative. The V call is TRBV5-1, the J call TRBJ2-5; 7 bases map to TRBD1. The sequenced sample consisted of PBMCs. CDR3 in DNA: TGCGCCAGCAGCGGACAGACAGGGTCGAGGGAGCAGTACTTC. This translates into CASSGQTGSREQYF.